This T cell receptor (beta chain) originates from a study of shared clonotypes between healthy human individuals. This CDR3 region has 14 residues. CDR1 is MNHEY and CDR2 is SMNVEV in the germline V gene (reference sequence). Trimming removed 6 bases at V and 4 bases at J, with 15 bases between. The study separated CD4+ cells into CD45RA+ naive and CD45RA-negative memory subsets. Method: immunoSEQ multiplex PCR; TCRdb's copy keeps in-frame clones and lacks some. Found here are around 700,000 clones, around four fifths of them singletons; the top ten hold around 2%. V is TRBV27 and J is TRBJ1-2; D might be TRBD1 (5 bases). Sequenced input: memory CD4+ T cells sorted from blood. Subset defined: CD45RA-negative fraction. The TCR was taken from a woman aged 25 to 39 in good health. CDR3 in DNA: TGTGCCAGCAGACCTACGGACATCCCCTATGGCTACACCTTC. This sequence encodes CASRPTDIPYGYTF.